This T cell receptor beta chain was identified during a study of identical twins. TCRdb re-called the 5' RACE reads through MiXCR, storing one row per CDR3 protein. The top ten clones hold nearly 0.45% of a sample with a few hundred thousand distinct CDR3 sequences, 13% to 15% of them seen once. Germline CDR1 SGHRS, CDR2 YFSETQ. V lost 2 bases to trimming and J lost 2 bases; unmatched junction nucleotides: 6. There are 17 residues in the CDR3. Another study also made use of these data, one on yellow fever vaccine responses in identical twins.

This sequence joins TRBV5-1 and TRBJ2-3, with 12 nucleotides matching TRBD2. This receptor was identified in a woman under 30 in good health. The sequencing input was CD4+ T cells sorted from blood. The CDR3 DNA reads as TGCGCCAGCAGCTTTTCCGGGACTAGCGGGCTCACAGATACGCAGTATTTT. Translated: CASSFSGTSGLTDTQYF.